Listed below are T cell receptor beta chains from one sample, sequenced in a study of T cell changes during pregnancy in multiple sclerosis. Clones were sequenced by immunoSEQ multiplex PCR, and TCRdb holds only the in-frame ones, with some missing. In the table there are tens of thousands of clones, approximately 95% of which are singletons. The starting material was peripheral blood, obtained after pregnancy. Receptor source: a female donor in good health, enrolled as a control in a pregnancy study. Both conserved end residues are part of each CDR3. A D gene is named only where the DNA matches it firmly. Some rows mark clone size as missing; the rest say once, few, many or name a class of expanded clone.

J gene: TRBJ2-2; clone size: NA; V gene: TRBV27; D gene: TRBD2; CDR3 protein: CASSLPGTSGRAGAGELFF; CDR3 DNA: TGTGCCAGCAGTCTACCCGGGACTAGCGGGAGGGCCGGGGCCGGGGAGCTGTTTTTT
J gene: TRBJ1-4; clone size: NA; V gene: TRBV10-3; D gene: NA; CDR3 protein: CAISESEDPNEKLFF; CDR3 DNA: TGTGCCATCAGTGAGTCAGAGGATCCTAATGAAAAACTGTTTTTT
J gene: TRBJ2-5; clone size: NA; V gene: TRBV28; D gene: TRBD1; CDR3 protein: CASSKWDRREETQYF; CDR3 DNA: TGTGCCAGCAGCAAATGGGACAGAAGGGAAGAGACCCAGTACTTC
J gene: TRBJ2-1; clone size: NA; V gene: TRBV4-1; D gene: TRBD1; CDR3 protein: CASSPGWTGGYEQFF; CDR3 DNA: TGCGCCAGCAGCCCTGGATGGACAGGGGGGTATGAGCAGTTCTTC
J gene: TRBJ2-1; clone size: few; V gene: TRBV6-5; D gene: NA; CDR3 protein: CASSFTGQGDEQFF; CDR3 DNA: TGTGCCAGCAGTTTCACCGGCCAGGGTGATGAGCAGTTCTTC
J gene: TRBJ1-1; clone size: NA; V gene: TRBV11-1; D gene: NA; CDR3 protein: CASTVLATGAERTTEAFF; CDR3 DNA: TGTGCCAGCACCGTCCTGGCGACAGGCGCCGAGAGGACCACTGAAGCTTTCTTT
J gene: TRBJ1-1; clone size: NA; V gene: TRBV7-2; D gene: NA; CDR3 protein: CASSLERRGNTEAFF; CDR3 DNA: TGTGCCAGCAGTTTAGAAAGGAGGGGGAACACTGAAGCTTTCTTT
J gene: TRBJ2-1; clone size: NA; V gene: TRBV5-1; D gene: NA; CDR3 protein: CASSRTLVSEQFF; CDR3 DNA: TGCGCCAGCAGCCGCACACTAGTCTCGGAGCAGTTCTTC
J gene: TRBJ2-3; clone size: NA; V gene: TRBV30; D gene: TRBD1; CDR3 protein: CAWSGQGRDTQYF; CDR3 DNA: TGTGCCTGGAGTGGACAGGGACGGGATACGCAGTATTTT
J gene: TRBJ2-1; clone size: NA; V gene: TRBV27; D gene: TRBD2; CDR3 protein: CASSLRTSGSYNEQFF; CDR3 DNA: TGTGCCAGCAGTTTACGGACTAGCGGATCCTACAATGAGCAGTTCTTC
J gene: TRBJ2-7; clone size: few; V gene: TRBV28; D gene: NA; CDR3 protein: CASSKGDAYEQYF; CDR3 DNA: TGTGCCAGCAGTAAAGGGGATGCCTACGAGCAGTACTTC
J gene: TRBJ2-2; clone size: NA; V gene: TRBV2; D gene: TRBD1; CDR3 protein: CASSTGAGGELFF; CDR3 DNA: TGTGCCAGCAGTACAGGGGCTGGGGGGGAGCTGTTTTTT
J gene: TRBJ2-7; clone size: NA; V gene: TRBV7-2; D gene: TRBD1; CDR3 protein: CASRTTRPGGYEQYF; CDR3 DNA: TGTGCCAGCAGAACTACTAGACCAGGGGGCTACGAGCAGTACTTC
J gene: TRBJ2-1; clone size: NA; V gene: TRBV7-2; D gene: NA; CDR3 protein: CASSLASQREQFF; CDR3 DNA: TGTGCCAGCAGCTTAGCGTCCCAGCGTGAGCAGTTCTTC
J gene: TRBJ2-7; clone size: NA; V gene: TRBV6-4; D gene: TRBD2; CDR3 protein: CAIPPSGRLGFYEQYF; CDR3 DNA: TGTGCCATCCCCCCAAGCGGGAGGTTGGGATTTTACGAGCAGTACTTC
J gene: TRBJ2-1; clone size: NA; V gene: TRBV5-1; D gene: TRBD1; CDR3 protein: CASSWTRTGANNEQFF; CDR3 DNA: TGCGCCAGCAGCTGGACAAGGACAGGGGCGAACAATGAGCAGTTCTTC
J gene: TRBJ2-7; clone size: NA; V gene: TRBV6-5; D gene: TRBD1; CDR3 protein: CATIHRDRAYEQYF; CDR3 DNA: TGTGCCACCATACACCGGGACAGGGCTTACGAGCAGTACTTC
J gene: TRBJ2-7; clone size: NA; V gene: TRBV4-2; D gene: TRBD2; CDR3 protein: CASSQEGTSGRDEQYF; CDR3 DNA: TGTGCCAGCAGCCAAGAGGGGACTAGCGGGAGGGACGAGCAGTACTTC
J gene: TRBJ1-4; clone size: NA; V gene: TRBV2; D gene: TRBD1; CDR3 protein: CASRADRGNEKLFF; CDR3 DNA: TGTGCCAGCAGGGCGGACAGGGGTAATGAAAAACTGTTTTTT
J gene: TRBJ2-1; clone size: NA; V gene: TRBV7-2; D gene: TRBD2; CDR3 protein: CASSKLAGVVNEQFF; CDR3 DNA: TGTGCCAGCAGCAAACTAGCGGGAGTGGTCAATGAGCAGTTCTTC
J gene: TRBJ2-7; clone size: NA; V gene: TRBV14; D gene: NA; CDR3 protein: CASSQMGAARYEQYF; CDR3 DNA: TGTGCCAGCAGCCAAATGGGGGCAGCGCGCTACGAGCAGTACTTC
J gene: TRBJ2-1; clone size: NA; V gene: TRBV5-1; D gene: NA; CDR3 protein: CASSLEASAYNEQFF; CDR3 DNA: TGCGCCAGCAGCTTGGAGGCTAGCGCTTACAATGAGCAGTTCTTC
J gene: TRBJ2-3; clone size: NA; V gene: TRBV29-1; D gene: NA; CDR3 protein: CSDGGDTQYF; CDR3 DNA: TGCAGCGATGGGGGGGATACGCAGTATTTT
J gene: TRBJ2-1; clone size: NA; V gene: TRBV6-5; D gene: TRBD2; CDR3 protein: CASSYSRVAGAVEQFF; CDR3 DNA: TGTGCCAGCAGTTACTCGCGGGTGGCGGGAGCCGTTGAGCAGTTCTTC
J gene: TRBJ2-1; clone size: NA; V gene: TRBV9; D gene: NA; CDR3 protein: CASSVGKWGSAGNEQFF; CDR3 DNA: TGTGCCAGCAGCGTGGGCAAGTGGGGGTCGGCGGGGAATGAGCAGTTCTTC
J gene: TRBJ2-1; clone size: NA; V gene: TRBV4-1; D gene: NA; CDR3 protein: CASSQVAGLQYEQFF; CDR3 DNA: TGCGCCAGCAGCCAAGTTGCTGGACTACAGTATGAGCAGTTCTTC
J gene: TRBJ1-1; clone size: NA; V gene: TRBV6-1; D gene: NA; CDR3 protein: CASSVEGAEAFF; CDR3 DNA: TGTGCCAGCAGTGTCGAGGGTGCGGAAGCTTTCTTT
J gene: TRBJ1-4; clone size: NA; V gene: TRBV5-4; D gene: NA; CDR3 protein: CASSLRSRGTNEKLFF; CDR3 DNA: TGTGCCAGCAGCTTGCGGTCCAGAGGGACTAATGAAAAACTGTTTTTT
J gene: TRBJ2-3; clone size: NA; V gene: TRBV25-1; D gene: TRBD2; CDR3 protein: CASSSGRGTDTQYF; CDR3 DNA: TGTGCCAGCAGCAGCGGGAGGGGCACAGATACGCAGTATTTT
J gene: TRBJ2-3; clone size: NA; V gene: TRBV7-9; D gene: TRBD2; CDR3 protein: CASSLGAGAVDTQYF; CDR3 DNA: TGTGCCAGCAGCTTAGGGGCGGGAGCAGTAGATACGCAGTATTTT
J gene: TRBJ1-2; clone size: NA; V gene: TRBV19; D gene: NA; CDR3 protein: CASSTLNRVHGYTF; CDR3 DNA: TGTGCCAGTAGTACCCTCAACAGGGTTCACGGCTACACCTTC
J gene: TRBJ2-5; clone size: NA; V gene: TRBV5-1; D gene: TRBD2; CDR3 protein: CASSDGTTRETQYF; CDR3 DNA: TGCGCCAGCAGCGACGGGACTACCAGAGAGACCCAGTACTTC
J gene: TRBJ2-1; clone size: NA; V gene: TRBV2; D gene: TRBD2; CDR3 protein: CASSTSGSSYNEQFF; CDR3 DNA: TGTGCCAGCAGCACAAGCGGGAGCTCCTACAATGAGCAGTTCTTC
J gene: TRBJ1-2; clone size: NA; V gene: TRBV19; D gene: TRBD1; CDR3 protein: CASTQRGLDYGYTF; CDR3 DNA: TGTGCCAGTACCCAAAGGGGGCTCGACTATGGCTACACCTTC
J gene: TRBJ2-1; clone size: NA; V gene: TRBV6-5; D gene: NA; CDR3 protein: CASSYSGGIYNEQFF; CDR3 DNA: TGTGCCAGCAGTTACTCCGGCGGGATCTACAATGAGCAGTTCTTC
J gene: TRBJ1-1; clone size: NA; V gene: TRBV10-3; D gene: NA; CDR3 protein: CAISEYRERAFF; CDR3 DNA: TGTGCCATCAGTGAGTACAGGGAGCGAGCTTTCTTT